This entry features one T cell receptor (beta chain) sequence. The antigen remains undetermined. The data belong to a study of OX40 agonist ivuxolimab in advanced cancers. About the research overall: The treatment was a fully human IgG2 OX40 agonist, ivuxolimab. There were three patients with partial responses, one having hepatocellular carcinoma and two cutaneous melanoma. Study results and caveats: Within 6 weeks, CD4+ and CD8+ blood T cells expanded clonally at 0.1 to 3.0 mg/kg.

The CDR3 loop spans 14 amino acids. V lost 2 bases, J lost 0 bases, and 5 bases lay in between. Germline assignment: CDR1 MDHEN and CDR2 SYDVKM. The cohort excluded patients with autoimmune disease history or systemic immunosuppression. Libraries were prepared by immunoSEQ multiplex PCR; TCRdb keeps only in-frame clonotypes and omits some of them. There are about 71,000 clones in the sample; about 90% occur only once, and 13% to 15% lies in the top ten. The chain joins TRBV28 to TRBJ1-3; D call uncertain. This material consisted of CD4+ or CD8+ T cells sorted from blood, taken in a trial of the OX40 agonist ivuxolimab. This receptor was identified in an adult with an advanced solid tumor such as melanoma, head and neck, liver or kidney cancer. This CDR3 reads CASSLGFSGNTIYF. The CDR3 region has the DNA TGTGCCAGCAGTTTAGGGTTCTCTGGAAACACCATATATTTT.